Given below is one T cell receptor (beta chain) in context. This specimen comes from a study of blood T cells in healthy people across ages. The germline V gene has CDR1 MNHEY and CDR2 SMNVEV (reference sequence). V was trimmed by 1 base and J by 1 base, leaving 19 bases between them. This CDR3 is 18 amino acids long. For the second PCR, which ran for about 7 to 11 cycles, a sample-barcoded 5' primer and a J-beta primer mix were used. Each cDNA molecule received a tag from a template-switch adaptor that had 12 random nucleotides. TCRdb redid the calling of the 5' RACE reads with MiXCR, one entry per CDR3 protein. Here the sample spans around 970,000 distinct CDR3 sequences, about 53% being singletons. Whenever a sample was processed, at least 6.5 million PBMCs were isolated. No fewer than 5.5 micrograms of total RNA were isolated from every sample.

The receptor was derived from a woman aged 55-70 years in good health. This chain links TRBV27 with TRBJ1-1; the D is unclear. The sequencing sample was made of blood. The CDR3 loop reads CASSLFGSKSISNTEAFF. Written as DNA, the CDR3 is TGTGCCAGCAGTTTATTTGGTTCAAAGAGCATTTCGAACACTGAAGCTTTCTTT.